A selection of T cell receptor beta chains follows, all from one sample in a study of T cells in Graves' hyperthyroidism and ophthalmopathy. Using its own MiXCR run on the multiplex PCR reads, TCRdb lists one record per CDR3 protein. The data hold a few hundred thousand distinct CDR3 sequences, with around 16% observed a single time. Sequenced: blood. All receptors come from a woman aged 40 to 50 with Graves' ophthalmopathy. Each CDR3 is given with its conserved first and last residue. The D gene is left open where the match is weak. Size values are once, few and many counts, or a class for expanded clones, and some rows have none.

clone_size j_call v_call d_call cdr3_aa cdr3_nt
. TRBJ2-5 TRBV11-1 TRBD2 CASRLAGTSGGIQETQYF TGTGCCAGCAGGCTAGCCGGGACTAGCGGGGGGATCCAAGAGACCCAGTACTTC
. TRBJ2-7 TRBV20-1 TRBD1 CSAWTGGSYEQYF TGCAGTGCTTGGACAGGGGGTTCCTACGAGCAGTACTTC
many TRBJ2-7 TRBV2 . CASSVSAFSYEQYF TGTGCCAGCAGTGTGAGCGCTTTCTCCTACGAGCAGTACTTC
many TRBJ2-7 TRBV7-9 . CASSRLGQNSYEQYF TGTGCCAGCAGCCGTCTAGGACAAAATTCCTACGAGCAGTACTTC
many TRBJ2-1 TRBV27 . CASTRYGTLEGNEQFF TGTGCCAGCACACGGTACGGGACCCTGGAAGGGAATGAGCAGTTCTTC
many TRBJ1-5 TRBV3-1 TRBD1 CASSQATGSNQPQHF TGTGCCAGCAGCCAAGCGACAGGGAGCAATCAGCCCCAGCATTTT
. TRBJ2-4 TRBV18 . CASSPPAGNIQYF TGTGCCAGCTCACCACCGGCAGGGAACATTCAGTACTTC
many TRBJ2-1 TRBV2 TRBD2 CASSEVWLAGGPSSYNEQFF TGTGCCAGCAGTGAAGTCTGGCTAGCGGGAGGGCCGAGCTCCTACAATGAGCAGTTCTTC
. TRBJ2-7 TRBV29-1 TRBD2 CSVLGSSGLYEQYF TGCAGCGTTCTGGGGTCTAGCGGACTCTACGAGCAGTACTTC
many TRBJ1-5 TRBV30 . CAWSVQTDQPQHF TGTGCCTGGAGTGTCCAGACAGACCAGCCCCAGCATTTT
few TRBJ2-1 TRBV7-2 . CASSLNGYEQFF TGTGCCAGCAGCTTGAACGGATATGAGCAGTTCTTC
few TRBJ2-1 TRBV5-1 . CASSLVVNSYNEQFF TGCGCCAGCAGCTTGGTAGTAAACTCCTACAATGAGCAGTTCTTC
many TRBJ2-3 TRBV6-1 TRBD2 CASSQLAGHTDTQYF TGTGCCAGCAGTCAACTAGCGGGTCACACAGATACGCAGTATTTT
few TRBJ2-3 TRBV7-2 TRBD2 CASSGGGLAGPTRDTQYF TGTGCCAGCAGCGGGGGGGGGCTAGCGGGACCTACTCGGGATACGCAGTATTTT
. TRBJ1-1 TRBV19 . CVSSGGTERLEAFF TGTGTCAGTAGTGGGGGGACGGAACGACTTGAAGCTTTCTTT
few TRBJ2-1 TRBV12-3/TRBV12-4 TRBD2 CASSGLAGAPDEQFF TGTGCCAGCAGTGGACTAGCGGGGGCCCCGGATGAGCAGTTCTTC
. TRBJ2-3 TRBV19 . CASSIGAEPSTDTQYF TGTGCCAGTAGTATAGGGGCAGAACCTAGCACAGATACGCAGTATTTT
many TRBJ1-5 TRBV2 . CASSTDSNQPQHF TGTGCCAGCAGTACAGATAGCAATCAGCCCCAGCATTTT
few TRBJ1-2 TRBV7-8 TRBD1 CASSPGTAGTLSGYTF TGTGCCAGCAGCCCAGGGACAGCCGGAACTTTAAGTGGCTACACCTTC
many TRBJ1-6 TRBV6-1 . CASRLGVTYNSPLHF TGTGCCAGCCGTTTGGGGGTTACCTATAATTCACCCCTCCACTTT
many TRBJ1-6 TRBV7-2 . CASSLRGEGSPLHF TGTGCCAGCAGCCTTAGGGGTGAAGGGTCACCCCTCCACTTT
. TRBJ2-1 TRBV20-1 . CSARDRWGAKYNEQFF TGCAGTGCTAGAGACCGCTGGGGAGCCAAGTACAATGAGCAGTTCTTC
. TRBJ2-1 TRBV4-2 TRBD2 CASSQDFLAGAPSSFYNEQFF TGTGCCAGCAGCCAAGATTTCCTAGCGGGAGCTCCATCTTCGTTTTACAATGAGCAGTTCTTC
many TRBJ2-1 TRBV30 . CAWINSVHEQFF TGTGCCTGGATCAATAGTGTCCATGAGCAGTTCTTC
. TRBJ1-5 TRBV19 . CASSIVIYSNQPQHF TGTGCCAGTAGTATCGTTATCTATAGCAATCAGCCCCAGCATTTT
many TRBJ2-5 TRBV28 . CASSFRGGETQYF TGTGCCAGCAGTTTCCGCGGCGGAGAGACCCAGTACTTC
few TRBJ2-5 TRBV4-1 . CASSQDGPASTRRTQYF TGCGCCAGCAGCCAAGATGGGCCGGCCAGCACCCGGAGGACCCAGTACTTC
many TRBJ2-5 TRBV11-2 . CASSHNRVTVDF TGTGCCAGCAGTCACAACCGGGTCACTGTGGACTTC
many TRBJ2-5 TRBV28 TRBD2 CASSRGGGGQETQYF TGTGCCAGCAGTCGAGGCGGGGGGGGGCAAGAGACCCAGTACTTC